These T cell receptor beta chains were read from a single sample in a study of Graves' ophthalmopathy and Graves' hyperthyroidism. Using its own MiXCR run on the multiplex PCR reads, TCRdb lists one record per CDR3 protein. The data show 500,000 to 600,000 distinct CDR3 sequences, about 35% seen once. Sequencing was carried out using peripheral blood or thyroid tissue (not recorded which). The receptor source for this set is an adult man with Graves' hyperthyroidism. Each CDR3 is given with its conserved first and last residue. The D gene is left open where the match is weak. Not all rows give a size; the values are once, few, many and, for expanded clones, a class.

clone_size,j_call,v_call,d_call,cdr3_nt,cdr3_aa
.,TRBJ2-1,TRBV7-2,TRBD1,TGCGCCAGCAGCCCGCCTCCGGGACAGGGTCGGAACGAGCAGTTCTTC,CASSPPPGQGRNEQFF
many,TRBJ2-5,TRBV5-6,TRBD1,TGTGCCAGCAGGGACCGGGACAGACAAGAGACCCAGTACTTC,CASRDRDRQETQYF
.,TRBJ1-6,TRBV2,.,TGTGCCAGCCAGGGGCCCGATTCACCCCTCCACTTT,CASQGPDSPLHF
many,TRBJ1-1,TRBV20-1,.,TGCAGTGCTCGGCAGGGGTCTGAAGCTTTCTTT,CSARQGSEAFF
many,TRBJ2-6,TRBV10-3,.,TGTGCCATCAGTGAGTCGCAAGGGGCCAACGTCCTGACTTTC,CAISESQGANVLTF
.,TRBJ2-5,TRBV12-3/TRBV12-4,.,TGTGCCAGCAGTCAGGGAGATGAGCAGCTCTTC,CASSQGDEQLF
.,TRBJ2-2,TRBV12-3/TRBV12-4,.,TGTGCCAGCAGTTTATTGAGATCCGACACCGGGGAGCTGTTTTTT,CASSLLRSDTGELFF
medium-sized,TRBJ2-7,TRBV10-3,TRBD1,TGTGCCATCAGCAGAGACAGGGGGCAGCTCGAGCAGTACTTC,CAISRDRGQLEQYF
.,TRBJ2-3,TRBV7-2,.,TGTGCCAGCAGCGCTTCTAGCACAGATACGCAGTATTTT,CASSASSTDTQYF
many,TRBJ1-2,TRBV5-1,.,TGCGCCAGCAGCCCGGACGGACCAGCTAACTATGGCTACACCTTC,CASSPDGPANYGYTF
.,TRBJ2-7,TRBV10-3,.,TGTGCCATCACCTCTCGACTAGAGTGCGAGCAGTACTTC,CAITSRLECEQYF
.,TRBJ2-5,TRBV29-1,TRBD2,TGCAGCGTTGGGACTAGCGGGGAAGGGACCCAGTACTTC,CSVGTSGEGTQYF
.,TRBJ2-4,TRBV10-3,.,TGTGCCATCAGACCGGAAGGGAACAACGTTCAGTACTTC,CAIRPEGNNVQYF
.,TRBJ1-5,TRBV4-2,.,TGTGCCAGCAGCCAACGGGGCGGGAGCAATCAGCCCCAGCATTTT,CASSQRGGSNQPQHF
few,TRBJ2-7,TRBV28,TRBD1,TGTGCCAGCAGTTTCCACGGACAGGGGAAGTACTTC,CASSFHGQGKYF
.,TRBJ1-6,TRBV19,.,TGTGCCAGTAACTTCTTATCCGCACCCCTCCACTTT,CASNFLSAPLHF
many,TRBJ2-5,TRBV12-3/TRBV12-4,.,TGTGCCAGCAGTCAGTCGGGGTCCCAAGAGACCCAGTACTTC,CASSQSGSQETQYF
.,TRBJ1-2,TRBV2,TRBD1,TGTGCCAGCGTTGAAGGAACAGGGGGCTGGGGCTACACCTTC,CASVEGTGGWGYTF
.,TRBJ2-2,TRBV2,.,TGTGCCAGCAGTCCCGAGCCCGGGGAGCTGTTTTTT,CASSPEPGELFF
.,TRBJ1-2,TRBV7-9,.,TGTGCCAGCAGCCAACGGGACGGCGGTGGCTACACCTTC,CASSQRDGGGYTF
many,TRBJ2-7,TRBV20-1,.,TGCAGTGCTAGAGACCCCAGCGCCCGGGGCGAGCAGTACTTC,CSARDPSARGEQYF
.,TRBJ1-1,TRBV15,.,TGTGCCACCAGCACGGAAGGAACAGGGACTAACACTGAAGCTTTCTTT,CATSTEGTGTNTEAFF
many,TRBJ2-5,TRBV10-2,.,TGCGCCAGTCTTGGGGAGACCCAGTACTTC,CASLGETQYF
few,TRBJ2-7,TRBV5-1,.,TGCGCCAGCAGCTTGGAACGGGAGAGGTACGAGCAGTACTTC,CASSLERERYEQYF
many,TRBJ1-2,TRBV7-9,TRBD1,TGTGCCAGCAGCTGGTGGGACAGCTATGGCTACACCTTC,CASSWWDSYGYTF
.,TRBJ2-7,TRBV10-3,.,TGTGCCAGCAGTGAGAGGAGGTCCTACGAGCAGTACTTC,CASSERRSYEQYF
.,TRBJ2-3,TRBV7-3,TRBD2,TGCGCCAGCAGCTTGGAGGTTAGCGGGGTCACAGATACGCAGTATTTT,CASSLEVSGVTDTQYF
few,TRBJ2-2,TRBV6-5,TRBD1,TGTGCCAGCAGTTCCCCTATTCGGACAGGGCACACCGGGGAGCTGTTTTTT,CASSSPIRTGHTGELFF
few,TRBJ2-5,TRBV6-6,TRBD2,TGTGCCAGCAGTTACCCGGGACTAGCCGGGACCCAGTACTTC,CASSYPGLAGTQYF
many,TRBJ2-7,TRBV5-1,TRBD2,TGCGCCAGCAGCTTGGCTAGCGGGAGGGCCTACGAGCAGTACTTC,CASSLASGRAYEQYF
.,TRBJ1-5,TRBV15,.,TGTGCCACCAGCAGAGATCTTGTCGGGAGGGCGAGCTCCTACGAGCATTTT,CATSRDLVGRASSYEHF
many,TRBJ2-5,TRBV4-2,.,TGTGCCAGCAGCCAACGCGGACAGACCCAAGAGACCCAGTACTTC,CASSQRGQTQETQYF
.,TRBJ2-7,TRBV27,TRBD1,TGTGCCAGCAGTCCCTCGACAGGGAACTACAATGAGCAGTACTTC,CASSPSTGNYNEQYF
.,TRBJ1-2,TRBV5-1,TRBD1,TGTGCCAGCAGCTCTCTTGGGACAGCATCCTTC,CASSSLGTASF
many,TRBJ1-5,TRBV12-3/TRBV12-4,TRBD1,TGTGCCAGCAGCGAGAGACAGGGACAGCCCCAGCATTTT,CASSERQGQPQHF
.,TRBJ1-5,TRBV4-1,TRBD1,TGCGCCAGCAGCCTTGGGACAGGGGAAAATCAGCCCCAGCATTTT,CASSLGTGENQPQHF
many,TRBJ1-4,TRBV5-8,.,TGTGCCAGCAGCTTGAGTTCAACTAATGAAAAACTGTTTTTT,CASSLSSTNEKLFF
once,TRBJ1-5,TRBV24-1,TRBD1,TGTGCCACCAGTGATACCGGGACAGGTTATCAGCCCCAGCATTTT,CATSDTGTGYQPQHF
.,TRBJ2-7,TRBV15,TRBD1,TGTGCCACCAGCAGAGGGGACAGGGCGTACGAGCAGTACTTC,CATSRGDRAYEQYF
.,TRBJ2-2,TRBV5-1,.,TGCGCCAGCAAGGGAGTTTGGACCGGGGAGCTGTTTTTT,CASKGVWTGELFF
.,TRBJ2-5,TRBV29-1,.,TGCAGCGTTGCGGCTAGTGTGAATAACCAAGAGACCCAGTACTTC,CSVAASVNNQETQYF
few,TRBJ1-4,TRBV5-1,.,TGCGCCAGCAGCATTTACCCCACGGATGTTAATGAAAAACTGTTTTTT,CASSIYPTDVNEKLFF
.,TRBJ2-7,TRBV19,.,TGTGCCAGTAGTATTACAGGGGAGGCCTACAATGAGCAGTACTTC,CASSITGEAYNEQYF
.,TRBJ2-5,TRBV6-5,.,TGTGCCAGCAGTTTAGGGCGCCAAAAAGGGACCCAGTACTTC,CASSLGRQKGTQYF
many,TRBJ1-2,TRBV9,.,TGTGCCAGCAGCGGACTTGCGGGCTATGGCTACACCTTC,CASSGLAGYGYTF
.,TRBJ1-1,TRBV5-1,TRBD1,TGCGCCAGCAGCTTGGACAAGGGGGCTGCTGAAGCTTTCTTT,CASSLDKGAAEAFF
many,TRBJ1-1,TRBV29-1,TRBD1,TGCAGCGTTGCGGGACAGGTGGGCACTGAAGCTTTCTTT,CSVAGQVGTEAFF
few,TRBJ1-4,TRBV6-5,.,TGTGCCAGCAGTTGGGGAACTAATGAAAAACTGTTTTTT,CASSWGTNEKLFF
many,TRBJ2-7,TRBV12-3/TRBV12-4,.,TGTGCCAGCACTTTAGACTCGACCAGTAACGAGCAGTACTTC,CASTLDSTSNEQYF
.,TRBJ2-1,TRBV5-1,.,TGCGCCAGCAGCGATCTTCGGGACTTAGGACACAATGAGCAGTTCTTC,CASSDLRDLGHNEQFF
.,TRBJ1-6,TRBV20-1,TRBD1,TGCAGTGCCGCGTCCGGAGACAGGGAGACACCCCTCCACTTT,CSAASGDRETPLHF
many,TRBJ2-7,TRBV12-3/TRBV12-4,TRBD1,TGTGCCAGCAATAACAGGGGTTCCTACGAGCAGTACTTC,CASNNRGSYEQYF
many,TRBJ1-6,TRBV5-4,.,TGTGCCAGCAGCTGGAAGGGGGGCGACAATTCACCCCTCCACTTT,CASSWKGGDNSPLHF
.,TRBJ2-1,TRBV7-2,.,TGTGCCAGCAGCATGGACAGATACAATGAGCAGTTCTTC,CASSMDRYNEQFF